This entry is about one T cell receptor (beta chain). This sample stems from a study of T cell responses to AZD1222 COVID-19 vaccine. Germline V gene data show CDR1 as SGHTA and CDR2 as FQGNSA. CDR3 length equals 14 residues. V lost 5 bases to trimming and J lost 4 bases; unmatched junction nucleotides: 7. Method: immunoSEQ multiplex PCR; TCRdb's copy keeps in-frame clones and lacks some. The table shows under 150,000 clones, with around 90% occurring only once. The sample here was peripheral blood, taken 28 days after the second AZD1222 dose. The gene calls are TRBV7-2 and TRBJ1-2; 7 nucleotides align to TRBD1. The source is an adult who received the AZD1222 COVID-19 vaccine. Here the CDR3 DNA reads TGTGCCAGCAGCCACGACAGGGCGAGCTATGGCTACACCTTC. Its translation is CASSHDRASYGYTF.